Below are 18 T cell receptor beta chains sequenced from a single sample in a study of identical twins. Each CDR3 protein is one row after TCRdb ran MiXCR on the 5' RACE reads. The data show approximately 410,000 distinct CDR3 sequences, around 18% seen once. Sequences were obtained from naive T cells sorted from blood. The receptors come from a man aged 50 to 60 in good health.

The chain uses TRBV12-3 or TRBV12-4 and TRBJ1-2; the D is unclear. Trimming left V 1 base short and J 0 bases short, with 9 bases between. CDR3 size: 15 residues. Here the CDR3 reads CASSLEQQTNYGYTF. In DNA form, the CDR3 reads TGTGCCAGCAGTTTAGAACAGCAGACTAACTATGGCTACACCTTC.

This clonotype showed up many times. This chain connects TRBV2 to TRBJ2-1; the D is unclear. CDR3 length: 13 residues. Trimming removed 7 bases from V and 1 base from J, with 8 bases in between. CDR1 SNHLY and CDR2 FYNNEI come from the germline V gene. The CDR3 is CASILTSYNEQFF. DNA of the CDR3: TGTGCCAGCATCCTGACATCCTACAATGAGCAGTTCTTC.

The chain is built from TRBV3-1 and TRBJ2-2; TRBD1 might be the D (6 bases). Trimming left V 3 bases short and J 5 bases short, with 16 bases between. The CDR3 extends over 16 amino acids. The V gene's germline CDR1 is LGHDT and CDR2 YNNKEL (reference sequence). The CDR3 spells CASSQDPGQRTGELFF. The DNA of the CDR3 is TGTGCCAGCAGCCAGGACCCGGGACAACGGACCGGGGAGCTGTTTTTT.

In its sample, this clonotype was seen many times. The chain employs TRBV9 and TRBJ1-1; D remains ambiguous. The germline V and J ends were trimmed by 1 base and 4 bases, with 11 bases remaining between them. CDR3 length: 14 residues. Germline CDR1 reads SGDLS; CDR2 reads YYNGEE. The CDR3 sequence is CASSVIDSGTEAFF. For the CDR3, the DNA is TGTGCCAGCAGCGTAATTGATAGCGGCACTGAAGCTTTCTTT.

In its sample, this clonotype was seen many times. The gene calls are TRBV5-1 and TRBJ2-2, with D tentatively TRBD1 or TRBD2 (6 bases each). The V end lost 4 bases, the J end lost 2 bases, and 12 bases lay between the germline ends. CDR3 length: 15 amino acids. Per the germline V gene, CDR1 is SGHRS and CDR2 is YFSETQ. CDR3 nucleotide sequence: TGCGCCAGCAGCCACTACGGGGGCAACACCGGGGAGCTGTTTTTT. This codes for CASSHYGGNTGELFF.

This sequence joins TRBV5-4 and TRBJ1-1; 7 nucleotides match TRBD1. The CDR3 consists of 14 residues. V lost 2 bases, J lost 3 bases, and 4 bases stayed unmatched. Germline assignment: CDR1 SGHNT and CDR2 YYREEE (reference sequence). The CDR3, as DNA: TGTGCCAGCAGCTTTAAAGGGGGCGACACTGAAGCTTTCTTT. Translating gives CASSFKGGDTEAFF.

This clonotype was observed many times. One end of the junction fails to match germline, which may point to a read error. The V call is TRBV7-7, the J call TRBJ2-3; 9 positions agree with TRBD1. The CDR3 contains 13 residues. Germline CDR1 reads SSHAT; CDR2 reads FNYEAQ (reference sequence). The DNA of the CDR3 is TGTGCTAGCAGCCCAGGGACAGGGGATACGCAGTATTTT. Encoded protein: CASSPGTGDTQYF. Looking up the rest from reference TRBV7-7 and TRBJ2-3 gives the full variable domain: GAGVSQSPRYKVTKRGQDVTLRCDPISSHATLYWYQQALGQGPEFLTYFNYEAQPDKSGLPSDRFSAERPEGSISTLTIQRTEQRDSAMYRCASSPGTGDTQYFGPGTRLTVL.

The genes are TRBV6-5 and TRBJ2-1, with 13 bases lining up with TRBD2. The V gene end was trimmed by 5 bases and the J gene end by 4 bases; junction bases not matched to a gene: 2. Per the germline V gene, CDR1 is MNHEY and CDR2 is SVGAGI. The CDR3 runs to 15 residues. The CDR3 loop reads CASSTSGGVYNEQFF. Written as DNA, the CDR3 is TGTGCCAGCAGTACTAGCGGGGGGGTATACAATGAGCAGTTCTTC.

This clonotype was detected many times. The junction does not match germline at one end; this may be a read error. The chain carries TRBV12-3 or TRBV12-4 and TRBJ2-1; D could derive from TRBD1 or TRBD2 (5 bases each). CDR3 length equals 15 residues. The CDR3 here is CASSLGTSSYNEQFF. In nucleotides, the CDR3 is TGTGCCAGCAGCTTAGGGACGAGCTCCTACAATGAGCAGTTCTTC.

Only a few counts were recorded for this clonotype. The V call is TRBV6-5, the J call TRBJ2-2; D possibly corresponds to TRBD1 (5 bases). CDR1 is MNHEY and CDR2 is SVGAGI in the germline V gene. Trimming removed 0 bases from V and 6 bases from J, with 14 bases in between. This CDR3 region has 16 residues. The CDR3 nucleotides are TGTGCCAGCAGTTACTCCGGTGCAGGGCTGGCCGGGGAGCTGTTTTTT. Translating it yields CASSYSGAGLAGELFF.

This clonotype was seen ten or more times. The V and J genes are TRBV5-1 and TRBJ2-3; the D gene is possibly TRBD2 (5 bases). From germline, CDR1 is SGHRS and CDR2 YFSETQ. The V end lost 0 bases, the J end lost 9 bases, and 11 bases lay between the germline ends. The CDR3 totals 13 residues. CDR3 sequence reads: CASSLEAEGTQYF. The CDR3 region has the DNA TGCGCCAGCAGCTTGGAAGCAGAGGGAACGCAGTATTTT.

The V and J genes are TRBV4-1 and TRBJ2-5; 11 bases align to TRBD2. Germline CDR1 MGHRA, CDR2 YSYEKL. The J segment lost 5 bases and the V segment lost 6 bases, leaving 8 bases of the junction unmatched. CDR3 length: 15 amino acids. CDR3 in amino acids: CASSILAGGRETQYF. For the CDR3, the DNA is TGCGCCAGCAGTATTCTAGCGGGGGGCCGGGAGACCCAGTACTTC.

The rearrangement joins TRBV5-1 to TRBJ2-7; D possibly corresponds to TRBD1 (5 bases). The CDR3 is 15 amino acids. Deletions cut 1 base from V and 0 bases from J, with 11 bases between. Germline-derived CDR1 and CDR2 are SGHRS and YFSETQ. CDR3 residues: CASSLTGEVSYEQYF. The CDR3 DNA sequence: TGCGCCAGCAGCTTGACAGGTGAGGTCTCCTACGAGCAGTACTTC.

V and J are TRBV14 and TRBJ2-7; D not certain. The CDR3 covers 12 residues. V was trimmed by 1 base and J by 5 bases, leaving 6 bases between them. Germline loops: CDR1 SGHDN, CDR2 FVKESK. The CDR3, as DNA: TGTGCCAGCAGCCAAGTTTCCCACGAGCAGTACTTC. Translation: CASSQVSHEQYF.

The chain is built from TRBV20-1 and TRBJ1-5, with TRBD1 matching over 12 bases. Trimming removed 3 bases from V and 2 bases from J; junction bases left unmatched: 8. Germline loops: CDR1 DFQATT, CDR2 SNEGSKA (reference sequence). The CDR3 is made up of 17 amino acids. The CDR3 DNA sequence: TGCAGTGCTAGCGGGACAGGGGGCTCAAGGGGCAATCAGCCCCAGCATTTT. It is translated as CSASGTGGSRGNQPQHF.

This clonotype was picked up many times. This rearrangement joins TRBV7-9 to TRBJ2-1, with D perhaps matching TRBD2 (6 bases). Per germline, CDR1 SEHNR and CDR2 FQNEAQ (reference sequence). Trimming took off 0 bases at V and 5 bases at J, with 14 bases between the two ends. The CDR3 totals 16 residues. In DNA, the CDR3 is TGTGCCAGCAGCTTAGCGATCGCGGGGTTGGACAATGAGCAGTTCTTC. The encoded protein is CASSLAIAGLDNEQFF. Full variable domain (rest looked up from reference TRBV7-9 and TRBJ2-1): DTGVSQNPRHKITKRGQNVTFRCDPISEHNRLYWYRQTLGQGPEFLTYFQNEAQLEKSRLLSDRFSAERPKGSFSTLEIQRTEQGDSAMYLCASSLAIAGLDNEQFFGPGTRLTVL.

This clonotype occurred a few times. V is TRBV24-1 and J is TRBJ2-6; D unresolved. The CDR3 is 16 residues long. Germline V CDR1 and CDR2: KGHDR, SFDVKD. Trimming stripped 9 bases from V and 2 bases from J, with 16 bases between. The CDR3 is CATGTSWKPGANVLTF. CDR3 coding DNA: TGTGCCACCGGTACTTCTTGGAAACCTGGGGCCAACGTCCTGACTTTC.

The chain uses TRBV11-2 and TRBJ2-2; 9 nucleotides agree with TRBD1. The CDR3 totals 16 residues. Germline CDR1 SGHAT, CDR2 FQNNGV. Losses at the gene ends were 6 bases for V and 2 bases for J; bases not matched to a gene: 7. Written as DNA, the CDR3 is TGTGCCAGCAGACCCCGGGGACAGGGTAACACCGGGGAGCTGTTTTTT. Its translation is CASRPRGQGNTGELFF.